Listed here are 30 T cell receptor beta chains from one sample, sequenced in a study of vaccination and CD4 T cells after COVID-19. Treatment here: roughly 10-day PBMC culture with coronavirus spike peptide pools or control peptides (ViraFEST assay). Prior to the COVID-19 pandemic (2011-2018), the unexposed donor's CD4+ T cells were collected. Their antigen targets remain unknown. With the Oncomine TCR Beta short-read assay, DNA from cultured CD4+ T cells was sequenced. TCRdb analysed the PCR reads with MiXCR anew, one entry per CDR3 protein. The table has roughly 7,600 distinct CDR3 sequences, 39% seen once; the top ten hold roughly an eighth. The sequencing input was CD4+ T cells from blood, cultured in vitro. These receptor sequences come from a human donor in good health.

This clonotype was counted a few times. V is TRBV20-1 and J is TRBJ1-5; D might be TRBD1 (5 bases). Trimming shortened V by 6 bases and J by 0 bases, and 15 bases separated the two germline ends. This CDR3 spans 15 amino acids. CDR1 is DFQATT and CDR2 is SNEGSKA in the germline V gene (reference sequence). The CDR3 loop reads CSAILGTPSNQPQHF. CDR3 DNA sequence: TGCAGTGCAATACTTGGGACTCCTAGCAATCAGCCCCAGCATTTT.

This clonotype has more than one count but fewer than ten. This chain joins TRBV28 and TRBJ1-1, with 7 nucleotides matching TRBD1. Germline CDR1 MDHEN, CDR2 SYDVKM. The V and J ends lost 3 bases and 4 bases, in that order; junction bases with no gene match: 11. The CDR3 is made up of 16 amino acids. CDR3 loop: CASSFAAWTGTTEAFF. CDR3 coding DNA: TGTGCCAGCAGTTTTGCCGCTTGGACAGGCACCACTGAAGCTTTCTTT. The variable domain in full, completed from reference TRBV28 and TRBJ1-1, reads DVKVTQSSRYLVKRTGEKVFLECVQDMDHENMFWYRQDPGLGLRLIYFSYDVKMKEKGDIPEGYSVSREKKERFSLILESASTNQTSMYLCASSFAAWTGTTEAFFGQGTRLTVV.

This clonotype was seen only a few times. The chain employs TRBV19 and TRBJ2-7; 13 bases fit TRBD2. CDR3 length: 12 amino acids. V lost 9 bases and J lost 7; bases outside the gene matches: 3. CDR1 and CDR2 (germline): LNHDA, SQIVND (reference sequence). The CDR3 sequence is CASWGLAGEQYF. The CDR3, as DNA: TGTGCCAGCTGGGGACTAGCGGGGGAGCAGTACTTC. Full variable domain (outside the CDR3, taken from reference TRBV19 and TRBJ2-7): DGGITQSPKYLFRKEGQNVTLSCEQNLNHDAMYWYRQDPGQGLRLIYYSQIVNDFQKGDIAEGYSVSREKKESFPLTVTSAQKNPTAFYLCASWGLAGEQYFGPGTRLTVT.

DNA for the CDR3: TGTGCCAGCAGGCGCCAGGTCTCTGGGGCCAACGTCCTGACTTTC. Protein sequence: CASRRQVSGANVLTF. The chain recombines TRBV12-3 or TRBV12-4 with TRBJ2-6; the D is unclear. Trimming left V 6 bases short and J 0 bases short, with 9 bases between. The CDR3 sequence is 15 residues long.

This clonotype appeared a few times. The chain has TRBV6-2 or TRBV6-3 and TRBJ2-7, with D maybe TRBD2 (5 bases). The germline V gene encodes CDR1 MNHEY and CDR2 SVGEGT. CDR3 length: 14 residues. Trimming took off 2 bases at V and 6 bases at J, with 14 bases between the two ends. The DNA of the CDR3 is TGTGCCAGCAGTTACGGCGGGTCCGGTGTCGAGCAGTACTTC. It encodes CASSYGGSGVEQYF.

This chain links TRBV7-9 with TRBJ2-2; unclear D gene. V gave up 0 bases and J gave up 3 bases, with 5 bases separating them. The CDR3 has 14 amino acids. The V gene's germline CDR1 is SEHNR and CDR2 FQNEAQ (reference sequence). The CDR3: CASSLAGYTGELFF. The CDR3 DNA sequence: TGTGCCAGCAGCTTAGCGGGATACACCGGGGAGCTGTTTTTT. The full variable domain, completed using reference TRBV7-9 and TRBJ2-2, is DTGVSQNPRHKITKRGQNVTFRCDPISEHNRLYWYRQTLGQGPEFLTYFQNEAQLEKSRLLSDRFSAERPKGSFSTLEIQRTEQGDSAMYLCASSLAGYTGELFFGEGSRLTVL.

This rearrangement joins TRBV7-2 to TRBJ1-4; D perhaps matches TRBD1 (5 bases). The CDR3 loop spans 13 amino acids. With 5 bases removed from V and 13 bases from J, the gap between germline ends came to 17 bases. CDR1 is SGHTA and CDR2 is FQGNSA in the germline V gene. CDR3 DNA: TGTGCCAGCAGCGCCAGACAGACCCCAGGACTGTTTTTT. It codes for CASSARQTPGLFF. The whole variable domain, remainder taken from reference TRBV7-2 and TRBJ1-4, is GAGVSQSPSNKVTEKGKDVELRCDPISGHTALYWYRQSLGQGLEFLIYFQGNSAPDKSGLPSDRFSAERTGGSVSTLTIQRTQQEDSAVYLCASSARQTPGLFFGSGTQLSVL.

The CDR3 spells CASTETGGRTGQGGTDTQYF. The CDR3 DNA reads as TGTGCCAGCACCGAAACAGGGGGGCGAACGGGACAGGGGGGCACAGATACGCAGTATTTT. The rearrangement joins TRBV6-1 to TRBJ2-3, with TRBD1 identical over 11 bases. This CDR3 region has 20 residues. From germline, CDR1 is MNHNS and CDR2 SASEGT. After removal of 7 bases from V and 1 base from J, the junction contained 19 bases not matched to a gene.

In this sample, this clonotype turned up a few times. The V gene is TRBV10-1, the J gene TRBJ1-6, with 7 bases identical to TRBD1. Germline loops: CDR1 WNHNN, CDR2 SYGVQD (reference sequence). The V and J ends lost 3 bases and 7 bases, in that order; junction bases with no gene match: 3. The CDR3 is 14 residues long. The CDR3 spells CASSDRQGNSPLHF. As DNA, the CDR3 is TGCGCCAGCAGTGACCGACAGGGCAATTCACCCCTCCACTTT.

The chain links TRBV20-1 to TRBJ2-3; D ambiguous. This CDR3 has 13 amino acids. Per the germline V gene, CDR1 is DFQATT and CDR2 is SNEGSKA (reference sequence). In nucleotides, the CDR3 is TGCGGCCAGATGGGCGGTACCACAGATACGCAGTATTTT. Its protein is CGQMGGTTDTQYF.

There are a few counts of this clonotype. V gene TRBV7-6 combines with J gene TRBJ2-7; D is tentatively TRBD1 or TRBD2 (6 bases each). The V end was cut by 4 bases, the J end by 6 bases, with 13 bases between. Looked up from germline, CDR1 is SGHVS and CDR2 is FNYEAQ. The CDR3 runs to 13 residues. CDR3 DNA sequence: TGTGCCAGCAGCTCCCTAGGAGGGGGCGAGCAGTACTTC. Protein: CASSSLGGGEQYF.

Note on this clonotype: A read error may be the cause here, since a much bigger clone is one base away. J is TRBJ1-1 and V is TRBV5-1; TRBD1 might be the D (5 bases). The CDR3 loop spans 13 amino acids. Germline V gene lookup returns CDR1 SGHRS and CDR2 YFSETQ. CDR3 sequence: CASSFRVSTGAFF. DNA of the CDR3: TGCGCCAGCAGCTTCAGGGTTTCCACTGGAGCTTTCTTT.

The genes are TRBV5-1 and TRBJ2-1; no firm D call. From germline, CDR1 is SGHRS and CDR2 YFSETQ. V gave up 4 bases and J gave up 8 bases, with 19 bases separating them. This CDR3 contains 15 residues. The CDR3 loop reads CASSTSTLAPDEQFF. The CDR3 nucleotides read TGCGCCAGCAGCACCTCTACCCTCGCCCCCGATGAGCAGTTCTTC.

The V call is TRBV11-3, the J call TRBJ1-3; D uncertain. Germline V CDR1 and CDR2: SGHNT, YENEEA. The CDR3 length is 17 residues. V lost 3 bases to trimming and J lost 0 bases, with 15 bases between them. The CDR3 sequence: CASSLSHRRFSGNTIYF. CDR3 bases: TGTGCCAGCAGCTTGTCTCATAGACGGTTCTCTGGAAACACCATATATTTT. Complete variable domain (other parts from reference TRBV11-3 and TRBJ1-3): EAGVVQSPRYKIIEKKQPVAFWCNPISGHNTLYWYLQNLGQGPELLIRYENEEAVDDSQLPKDRFSAERLKGVDSTLKIQPAELGDSAVYLCASSLSHRRFSGNTIYFGEGSWLTVV.

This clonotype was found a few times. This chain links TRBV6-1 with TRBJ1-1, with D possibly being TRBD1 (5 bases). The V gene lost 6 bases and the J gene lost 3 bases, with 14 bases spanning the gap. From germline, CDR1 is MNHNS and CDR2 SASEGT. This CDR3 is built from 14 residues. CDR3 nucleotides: TGTGCCAGCAGGGGAGGCAGGGTGGACACTGAAGCTTTCTTT. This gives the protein CASRGGRVDTEAFF.

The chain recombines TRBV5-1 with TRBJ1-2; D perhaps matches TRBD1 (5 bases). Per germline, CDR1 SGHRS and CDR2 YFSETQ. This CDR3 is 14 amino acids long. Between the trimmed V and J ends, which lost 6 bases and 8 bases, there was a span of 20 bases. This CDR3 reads CASTGDQGSGGYTF. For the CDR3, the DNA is TGCGCCAGCACCGGCGACCAGGGTTCTGGAGGCTACACCTTC.

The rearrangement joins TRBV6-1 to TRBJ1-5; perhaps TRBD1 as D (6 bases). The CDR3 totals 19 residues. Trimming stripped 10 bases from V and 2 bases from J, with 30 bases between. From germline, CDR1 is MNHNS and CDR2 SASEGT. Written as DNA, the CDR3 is TGTGCCATCGTAAAACCCGGCAGGGGCACGGGTTGGGGCAATCAGCCCCAGCATTTT. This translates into CAIVKPGRGTGWGNQPQHF.

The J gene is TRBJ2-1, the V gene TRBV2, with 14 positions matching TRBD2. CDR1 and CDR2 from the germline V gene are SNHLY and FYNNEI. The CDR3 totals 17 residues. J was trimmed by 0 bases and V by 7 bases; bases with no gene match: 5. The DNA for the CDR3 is TGTGCCAGCACTCGACTAGCGGGGGGGGTCTCCTACAATGAGCAGTTCTTC. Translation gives CASTRLAGGVSYNEQFF.

This chain's CDR3 is CASSPQLPSGGEYF. The CDR3 DNA is TGTGCCAGCAGCCCTCAGCTCCCTAGCGGGGGGGAGTATTTT. This chain joins TRBV5-6 and TRBJ2-3; 12 bases agree with TRBD2. The CDR3 runs 14 residues. Per the germline V gene, CDR1 is SGHDT and CDR2 is YYEEEE. J lost 13 bases, V lost 4 bases, and 10 bases had no gene match.

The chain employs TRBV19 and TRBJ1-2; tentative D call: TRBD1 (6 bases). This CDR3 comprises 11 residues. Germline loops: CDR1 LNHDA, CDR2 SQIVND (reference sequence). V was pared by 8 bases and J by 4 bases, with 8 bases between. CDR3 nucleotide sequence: TGTGCCAGTTCAGGGGCCTATGGCTACACCTTC. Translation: CASSGAYGYTF.

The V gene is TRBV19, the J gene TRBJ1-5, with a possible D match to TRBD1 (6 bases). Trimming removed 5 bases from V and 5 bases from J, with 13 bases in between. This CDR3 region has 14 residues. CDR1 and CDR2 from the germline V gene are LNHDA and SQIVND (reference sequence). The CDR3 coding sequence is TGTGCCAGTAGTTTCCGGACAGAGGATCAGCCCCAGCATTTT. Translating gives CASSFRTEDQPQHF.

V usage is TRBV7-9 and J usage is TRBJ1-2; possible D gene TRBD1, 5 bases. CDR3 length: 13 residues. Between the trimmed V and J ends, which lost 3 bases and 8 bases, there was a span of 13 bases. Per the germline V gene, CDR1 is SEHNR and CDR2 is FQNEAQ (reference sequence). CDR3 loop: CASSFTATEGYTF. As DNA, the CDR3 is TGTGCCAGCAGCTTTACTGCGACAGAAGGCTACACCTTC.

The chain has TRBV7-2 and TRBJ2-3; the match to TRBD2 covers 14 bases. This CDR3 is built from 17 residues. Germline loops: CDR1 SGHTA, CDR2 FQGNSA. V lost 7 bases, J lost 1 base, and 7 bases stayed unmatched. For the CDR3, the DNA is TGTGCCAGCAACTCGGGACTAGCGGGGGCCCGCACAGATACGCAGTATTTT. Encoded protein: CASNSGLAGARTDTQYF.

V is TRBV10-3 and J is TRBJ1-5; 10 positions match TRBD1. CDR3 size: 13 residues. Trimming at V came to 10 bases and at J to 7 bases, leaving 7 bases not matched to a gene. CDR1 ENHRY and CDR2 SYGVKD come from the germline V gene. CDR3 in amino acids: CATDRDRGQPQHF. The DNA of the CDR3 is TGTGCCACCGACAGGGACAGGGGACAGCCCCAGCATTTT.

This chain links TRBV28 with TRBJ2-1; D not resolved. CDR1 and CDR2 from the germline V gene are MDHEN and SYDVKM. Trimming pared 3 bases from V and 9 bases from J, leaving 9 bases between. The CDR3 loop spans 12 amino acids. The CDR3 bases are TGTGCCAGCAGTTTGAGCCACCTTGAGCAGTTCTTC. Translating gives CASSLSHLEQFF.

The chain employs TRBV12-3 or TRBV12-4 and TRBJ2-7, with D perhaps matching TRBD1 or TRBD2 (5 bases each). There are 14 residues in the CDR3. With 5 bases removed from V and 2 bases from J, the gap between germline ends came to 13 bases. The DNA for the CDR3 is TGTGCCAGCAGTCTGGGGACGGATACCTACGAGCAGTACTTC. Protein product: CASSLGTDTYEQYF.

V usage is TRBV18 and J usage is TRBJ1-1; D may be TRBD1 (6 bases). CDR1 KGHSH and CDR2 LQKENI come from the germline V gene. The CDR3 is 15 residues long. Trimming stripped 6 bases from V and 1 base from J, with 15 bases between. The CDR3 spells CASSPTTGTNTEAFF. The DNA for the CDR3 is TGTGCCAGCTCGCCTACGACAGGTACGAACACTGAAGCTTTCTTT.

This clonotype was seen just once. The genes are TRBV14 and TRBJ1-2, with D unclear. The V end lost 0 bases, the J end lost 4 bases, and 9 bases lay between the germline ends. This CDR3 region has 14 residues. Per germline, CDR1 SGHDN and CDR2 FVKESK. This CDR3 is CASSQDTGSYGYTF. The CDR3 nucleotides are TGTGCCAGCAGCCAAGATACGGGATCCTATGGCTACACCTTC.

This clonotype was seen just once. CDR3 in amino acids: CASSMRSGGRMRSYNEQFF. CDR3 coding DNA: TGTGCCAGTAGTATGAGGAGTGGCGGGAGAATGCGCTCCTACAATGAGCAGTTCTTC. This chain uses TRBV19 with TRBJ2-1, with TRBD2 matching over 7 bases. The germline CDR1 and CDR2 sequences are LNHDA and SQIVND (reference sequence). J gave up 0 bases and V 3 bases, and 14 bases lay outside the gene matches. The CDR3 totals 19 residues. Combining the CDR3 with reference TRBV19 and TRBJ2-1 gives the whole variable domain DGGITQSPKYLFRKEGQNVTLSCEQNLNHDAMYWYRQDPGQGLRLIYYSQIVNDFQKGDIAEGYSVSREKKESFPLTVTSAQKNPTAFYLCASSMRSGGRMRSYNEQFFGPGTRLTVL.

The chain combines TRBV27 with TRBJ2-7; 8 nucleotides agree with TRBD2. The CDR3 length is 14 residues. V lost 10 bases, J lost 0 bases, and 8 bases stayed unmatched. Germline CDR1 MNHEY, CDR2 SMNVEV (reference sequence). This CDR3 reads CATSFSGVSYEQYF. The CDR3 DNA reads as TGTGCCACCTCGTTTAGCGGGGTCTCCTACGAGCAGTACTTC.